The T cell receptor (beta chain) under discussion was sequenced for a study of T cells in Graves' hyperthyroidism and ophthalmopathy. This clonotype was picked up many times. Its antigen is unidentified. From RNA transcripts, TCR beta CDR3 regions were amplified. An initial round of RT-PCR targeting the TCR CDR3 relied on the HTBI primer set. TCRdb reprocessed the multiplex PCR reads with MiXCR, giving one entry per CDR3 protein. The data hold a few hundred thousand distinct CDR3 sequences, with less than 20% observed a single time. Study conclusions and caveats: Blood also contained most expanded thyroid clonotypes above 0.001.

Uncontrolled infection, other autoimmune disease, pregnancy or lactation led to exclusion. The TCR comes from a man in his late teens or twenties with Graves' ophthalmopathy. Sequenced input: blood.

The CDR3 spells CASSPLFGTDTQYF. The DNA for the CDR3 is TGTGCCAGCAGCCCCTTGTTCGGCACAGATACGCAGTATTTT. The chain links TRBV7-3 to TRBJ2-3; D gene ambiguous. CDR3 length: 14 residues. Trimming stripped 5 bases from V and 1 base from J, with 10 bases between. Per the germline V gene, CDR1 is SGHTA and CDR2 is FQGTGA.